This entry describes one T cell receptor beta chain. Methods used by the authors: From reference gene primer amplification, estimates of nucleated cell counts were derived. Generated by immunoSEQ multiplex PCR, the TCRdb table keeps only in-frame clones and is missing some. Clone size and V and J calls were adopted from that table, with D and trimming inferred from the DNA. In the table there are approximately 60,000 clones, approximately 82% of which are singletons. This specimen comes from a study of blood T cell repertoires in COVID-19. Study summary: Researchers got acute and convalescent COVID-19 samples from the United States, Italy and Spain. PBMCs, B-cell-depleted T cells, or T cells provided the cDNA or gDNA that made up the material.

CDR1 is SGHRS and CDR2 is YFSETQ in the germline V gene. The CDR3 has 15 residues. V lost 3 bases, J lost 1 base, and 13 bases lay in between. Sequencing was done on a sample of peripheral blood. This receptor was obtained from a human donor in a cohort sampled during active COVID-19. This chain links TRBV5-1 with TRBJ1-1; D is uncertain. CDR3 loop: CASSWRSVQNTEAFF. The CDR3 DNA follows: TGCGCCAGCAGCTGGCGGAGCGTTCAGAACACTGAAGCTTTCTTT.